This T cell receptor (beta chain) comes out of a study of cytomegalovirus exposure and HLA in healthy donors. V was pared by 4 bases and J by 3 bases, with 10 bases between. The CDR3 covers 13 residues. Germline V gene lookup returns CDR1 SQVTM and CDR2 ANQGSEA. The PCR had 60 Vbeta and 13 Jbeta primers. The repertoire was sequenced with immunoSEQ multiplex PCR; TCRdb's copy has only in-frame clones and lacks some. The sample has 74,000 or so clones; around three quarters are singletons. The receptor was isolated from a woman aged 40 to 50 in good health and CMV-seropositive. The chain couples TRBV29-1 to TRBJ1-3; D remains unclear. Material: PBMCs. The CDR3 sequence is CSVAPELGNTIYF. The CDR3 region has the DNA TGCAGCGTTGCCCCGGAGCTTGGAAACACCATATATTTT.